The rows below give T cell receptor beta chains drawn from one sample of a study of T cell responses to AZD1222 COVID-19 vaccine. The data were produced by immunoSEQ multiplex PCR, yet TCRdb's version contains in-frame clones alone and is incomplete. The data hold some 110,000 clones, with about 91% observed a single time. Material: peripheral blood, obtained 28 days after the second AZD1222 dose. The receptors here all came from an adult who received the AZD1222 COVID-19 vaccine. Both conserved end residues are part of each CDR3. Each record gives: clone size, J gene, D gene, V gene, CDR3 protein, CDR3 DNA. The D gene is left open where the match is weak. Only some rows state a clone size, as once, few, many or a class for expanded clones.

.,TRBJ2-5,TRBD2,TRBV19,CASSITSGRETQYF,TGTGCCAGTAGTATCACAAGCGGGAGGGAGACCCAGTACTTC
.,TRBJ2-2,TRBD2,TRBV5-4,CASSYRTSVYGGTGELFF,TGTGCCAGCAGCTATCGGACTAGCGTCTACGGCGGCACCGGGGAGCTGTTTTTT
once,TRBJ2-7,.,TRBV2,CASNSFYEQYF,TGTGCCAGCAATTCCTTTTACGAGCAGTACTTC
.,TRBJ2-3,.,TRBV11-2,CASSLRHTDTQYF,TGTGCCAGCAGCTTAAGACACACAGATACGCAGTATTTT
once,TRBJ2-2,.,TRBV24-1,CATSDPPGGRRTGELFF,TGTGCCACCAGTGACCCCCCGGGCGGAAGACGGACCGGGGAGCTGTTTTTT
.,TRBJ2-7,.,TRBV18,CASSPLGDSYEQYF,TGTGCCAGCTCACCACTGGGGGACTCCTACGAGCAGTACTTC
.,TRBJ2-7,.,TRBV19,CASSIAIDRSEQYF,TGTGCCAGTAGTATAGCCATAGACAGGTCCGAGCAGTACTTC
.,TRBJ2-1,TRBD2,TRBV29-1,CSVDPASGGMYNEQFF,TGCAGCGTTGACCCAGCTTCGGGAGGGATGTACAATGAGCAGTTCTTC
.,TRBJ1-6,.,TRBV7-3,CASSLQPNSPLHF,TGTGCCAGCAGCTTACAACCCAATTCACCCCTCCACTTT
.,TRBJ1-5,.,TRBV24-1,CATPGLPRVSNQPQHF,TGTGCCACCCCGGGACTCCCAAGGGTTAGCAATCAGCCCCAGCATTTT
.,TRBJ2-2,.,TRBV9,CASSAWKTGELFF,TGTGCCAGCAGCGCCTGGAAAACCGGGGAGCTGTTTTTT
.,TRBJ2-5,.,TRBV5-4,CASSSRPGETQYF,TGTGCCAGCAGCTCCCGGCCTGGGGAGACCCAGTACTTC
.,TRBJ2-4,.,TRBV28,CASRTDRTLAKNIQYF,TGTGCCAGCAGGACAGACAGGACCCTAGCCAAAAACATTCAGTACTTC
.,TRBJ2-7,.,TRBV7-2,CASSSAQAPSYEQYF,TGTGCCAGCAGCTCGGCTCAAGCGCCCTCCTACGAGCAGTACTTC
.,TRBJ1-1,.,TRBV7-6,CASSRGGTEAFF,TGTGCCAGCAGTAGGGGTGGTACTGAAGCTTTCTTT
few,TRBJ1-1,.,TRBV5-1,CASSLAQNTEAFF,TGCGCCAGCAGCTTGGCCCAGAACACTGAAGCTTTCTTT
.,TRBJ2-3,.,TRBV27,CASSFLGTDTQYF,TGTGCCAGCAGTTTTCTAGGCACAGATACGCAGTATTTT
.,TRBJ2-1,TRBD1,TRBV9,CASSPQGTGGEQFF,TGTGCCAGCAGCCCACAGGGGACAGGTGGTGAGCAGTTCTTC
few,TRBJ2-1,TRBD2,TRBV5-4,CASSPPPVAGRNEQFF,TGTGCCAGCAGCCCACCTCCGGTAGCGGGAAGAAATGAGCAGTTCTTC
.,TRBJ2-3,.,TRBV29-1,CSVDGESTDTQYF,TGCAGCGTTGACGGTGAGAGCACAGATACGCAGTATTTT
.,TRBJ1-2,.,TRBV19,CASRGGSNYGYTF,TGTGCCAGTCGTGGGGGGTCTAACTATGGCTACACCTTC
.,TRBJ1-1,.,TRBV14,CASSQSGALNTEAFF,TGTGCCAGCAGCCAAAGCGGCGCCCTAAACACTGAAGCTTTCTTT
.,TRBJ2-7,.,TRBV30,CAWREIRSYYEQYF,TGTGCCTGGAGAGAGATCAGGAGTTACTACGAGCAGTACTTC
.,TRBJ1-6,.,TRBV19,CASSIEDNSPLHF,TGTGCCAGTAGTATAGAGGACAATTCACCCCTCCACTTT
.,TRBJ1-4,.,TRBV5-6,CASSLGRGRSNEKLFF,TGTGCCAGCAGCTTGGGGAGGGGGAGATCTAATGAAAAACTGTTTTTT
.,TRBJ1-6,.,TRBV30,CAWTETGFHNSPLHF,TGTGCCTGGACCGAGACAGGATTCCATAATTCACCCCTCCACTTT
.,TRBJ2-7,.,TRBV28,CASSGLGGYEQYF,TGTGCCAGCAGTGGGCTCGGGGGCTACGAGCAGTACTTC
.,TRBJ1-5,.,TRBV7-6,CASSLSRGSEAQHF,TGTGCCAGCAGCTTATCAAGAGGGTCCGAGGCCCAGCATTTT
.,TRBJ2-3,TRBD2,TRBV7-8,CASSLELAGTDTQYF,TGTGCCAGCAGCTTAGAACTAGCGGGCACAGATACGCAGTATTTT
.,TRBJ1-5,.,TRBV28,CASSRVAGQPQHF,TGTGCCAGCAGCAGGGTAGCCGGTCAGCCCCAGCATTTT
.,TRBJ1-1,.,TRBV7-9,CASSLAQVTTEAFF,TGTGCCAGCAGCTTAGCGCAGGTTACGACTGAAGCTTTCTTT
.,TRBJ2-3,.,TRBV6-4,CASSVRDSTDTQYF,TGTGCCAGCAGTGTTCGGGACAGCACAGATACGCAGTATTTT
.,TRBJ1-1,TRBD1,TRBV11-2,CASSFFGTGNTEAFF,TGTGCCAGCAGCTTTTTCGGGACAGGGAACACTGAAGCTTTCTTT
once,TRBJ2-1,TRBD2,TRBV4-1,CASSQDPSGRLGEQFF,TGCGCCAGCAGCCAAGATCCTAGCGGGAGGTTAGGTGAGCAGTTCTTC
.,TRBJ2-7,.,TRBV20-1,CSASLGPTPSYEQYF,TGCAGTGCTAGTCTGGGTCCCACCCCGTCCTACGAGCAGTACTTC
.,TRBJ1-1,.,TRBV4-1,CASSQVDMGVVSTEAFF,TGCGCCAGCAGCCAAGTGGATATGGGAGTCGTGAGCACTGAAGCTTTCTTT
.,TRBJ1-2,.,TRBV9,CASSVRGDSKDGYTF,TGTGCCAGCAGCGTAAGGGGCGACTCTAAGGATGGCTACACCTTC
.,TRBJ2-7,TRBD1,TRBV6-5,CASRQGTGSSYEQYF,TGTGCCAGCAGACAGGGGACAGGGAGCTCCTACGAGCAGTACTTC
.,TRBJ1-5,TRBD1,TRBV6-5,CASTPGQGARQPQHF,TGTGCCAGCACACCGGGACAGGGGGCGCGGCAGCCCCAGCATTTT
.,TRBJ2-1,TRBD2,TRBV28,CASSTMWTGRSFVRLYDEQFF,TGTGCCAGCAGTACGATGTGGACCGGGAGGAGTTTCGTTAGGCTGTACGATGAGCAGTTCTTC
.,TRBJ1-6,.,TRBV5-1,CASSFSQEDSPLHF,TGCGCCAGCAGCTTCTCGCAGGAAGACTCACCCCTCCACTTT